The 21 T cell receptor beta chains listed next were all sequenced from one sample in a study of blood T cell repertoires in COVID-19. Only in-frame clones appear in the TCRdb table, and some are missing; sequencing was by immunoSEQ multiplex PCR. The sample lists approximately 120,000 clones, over 80% occurring once. The sequenced sample consisted of PBMCs or T cells enriched from blood (not recorded which). The receptors stem from a man younger than 40 who had recovered from COVID-19.

V is TRBV19 and J is TRBJ1-5, with a possible D match to TRBD1 (6 bases). The germline V and J ends were trimmed by 6 bases and 6 bases, with 15 bases remaining between them. Germline V gene lookup returns CDR1 LNHDA and CDR2 SQIVND (reference sequence). The CDR3 length is 14 residues. CDR3 amino acids: CASSVQGAGQPQHF. The CDR3 coding sequence is TGTGCCAGTAGCGTACAGGGCGCGGGTCAGCCCCAGCATTTT. The full variable domain, in which reference TRBV19 and TRBJ1-5 provide the parts outside the CDR3, is DGGITQSPKYLFRKEGQNVTLSCEQNLNHDAMYWYRQDPGQGLRLIYYSQIVNDFQKGDIAEGYSVSREKKESFPLTVTSAQKNPTAFYLCASSVQGAGQPQHFGDGTRLSIL.

The V gene is TRBV7-9, the J gene TRBJ2-5; tentative D call: TRBD1 (5 bases). CDR3 length: 14 residues. Trimming cost V 0 bases and J 7 bases, with 12 bases left between them. Per germline, CDR1 SEHNR and CDR2 FQNEAQ (reference sequence). CDR3 in amino acids: CASSLATAQGTQYF. The CDR3 DNA reads TGTGCCAGCAGCTTAGCTACGGCGCAGGGGACCCAGTACTTC. Full variable domain (outside the CDR3, taken from reference TRBV7-9 and TRBJ2-5): DTGVSQNPRHKITKRGQNVTFRCDPISEHNRLYWYRQTLGQGPEFLTYFQNEAQLEKSRLLSDRFSAERPKGSFSTLEIQRTEQGDSAMYLCASSLATAQGTQYFGPGTRLLVL.

J is TRBJ1-4 and V is TRBV2; D unclear. Trimming cost V 8 bases and J 6 bases, with 13 bases left between them. This CDR3 comprises 13 residues. Per germline, CDR1 SNHLY and CDR2 FYNNEI. The CDR3 coding sequence is TGTGCCAGCGTTTGGAGGGTTGATGAAAAACTGTTTTTT. Protein product: CASVWRVDEKLFF.

This chain links TRBV10-3 with TRBJ2-7; D uncertain. V was clipped by 8 bases and J by 1 base, with 18 bases between them. The CDR3 is 15 residues long. Per the germline V gene, CDR1 is ENHRY and CDR2 is SYGVKD. CDR3 residues: CAIRFAAEASYEQYF. CDR3 nucleotide sequence: TGTGCCATCCGTTTTGCGGCAGAGGCTTCCTACGAGCAGTACTTC.

Worth noting for this clone: The germline gene is not matched at one end of the junction; a read error may be the cause. The chain uses TRBV6-5 and TRBJ1-2; no definite D call. Germline lookup yields CDR1 MNHEY and CDR2 SVGAGI. The CDR3 runs 11 residues. CDR3 loop: CASRYSEMRSF. CDR3 DNA sequence: TGTGCCAGCAGGTACAGCGAGATGAGGAGCTTC.

This rearrangement joins TRBV29-1 to TRBJ1-2; D gene ambiguous. V was trimmed by 4 bases and J by 1 base, leaving 7 bases between them. This CDR3 is built from 12 residues. CDR1 and CDR2 (germline): SQVTM, ANQGSEA. Here the CDR3 reads CSVGNSNYGYTF. DNA for the CDR3: TGCAGCGTTGGTAACAGTAACTATGGCTACACCTTC.

This clone was counted between two and nine times. The junction and the germline gene differ at one end; a read error may be behind it. The chain joins TRBV2 to TRBJ2-7, with D maybe TRBD2 (5 bases). The V gene's germline CDR1 is SNHLY and CDR2 FYNNEI. CDR3 size: 14 residues. This chain's CDR3 is CASSEARLSEDEDF. The CDR3 DNA follows: TGTGCCAGCAGTGAAGCGCGGTTGTCGGAGGACGAAGACTTC.

The chain joins TRBV11-2 to TRBJ2-1; a possible D gene is TRBD1 (5 bases). V lost 1 base and J lost 8, with 15 bases in between. Germline CDR1 reads SGHAT; CDR2 reads FQNNGV. The CDR3 has 15 residues. DNA of the CDR3: TGTGCCAGCAGCTTAGGAGGTAAACAAGGGGATGAGCAGTTCTTC. This gives the protein CASSLGGKQGDEQFF. The full variable domain, in which reference TRBV11-2 and TRBJ2-1 provide the parts outside the CDR3, is EAGVAQSPRYKIIEKRQSVAFWCNPISGHATLYWYQQILGQGPKLLIQFQNNGVVDDSQLPKDRFSAERLKGVDSTLKIQPAKLEDSAVYLCASSLGGKQGDEQFFGPGTRLTVL.

The V gene is TRBV4-1, the J gene TRBJ1-2; possible D gene TRBD1, 5 bases. The CDR3 extends over 14 amino acids. Germline CDR1 reads MGHRA; CDR2 reads YSYEKL. V was trimmed by 4 bases and J by 7 bases, leaving 16 bases between them. For the CDR3, the DNA is TGCGCCAGCAGCCCCCCGGAGGGGATTTCTGGCTACACCTTC. It encodes CASSPPEGISGYTF.

J is TRBJ2-3 and V is TRBV5-6; TRBD1 might be the D (5 bases). The V gene's germline CDR1 is SGHDT and CDR2 YYEEEE. This CDR3 contains 13 residues. Trimming shortened V by 4 bases and J by 3 bases, and 9 bases separated the two germline ends. CDR3 amino acids: CASSIKGTDTQYF. CDR3 nucleotides: TGTGCCAGCAGCATAAAGGGGACAGATACGCAGTATTTT.

The rearrangement uses TRBV7-9 and TRBJ2-5; 12 bases agree with TRBD2. This CDR3 comprises 15 residues. The trim removed 6 bases at V and 3 bases at J, leaving 5 bases unmatched. Germline CDR1 and CDR2: SEHNR and FQNEAQ (reference sequence). CDR3 protein: CASSRTSGIKETQYF. CDR3 DNA sequence: TGTGCCAGCAGTCGGACTAGCGGGATCAAAGAGACCCAGTACTTC.

This chain uses TRBV14 with TRBJ2-2; D not certain. The length of the CDR3 is 16 residues. V dropped 2 bases and J dropped 2 bases, with 12 bases sitting between them. Germline loops: CDR1 SGHDN, CDR2 FVKESK. CDR3 in amino acids: CASSQLSTVNTGELFF. The CDR3 region has the DNA TGTGCCAGCAGCCAATTGAGCACAGTAAACACCGGGGAGCTGTTTTTT. The complete variable domain, with remaining parts taken from reference TRBV14 and TRBJ2-2, reads EAGVTQFPSHSVIEKGQTVTLRCDPISGHDNLYWYRRVMGKEIKFLLHFVKESKQDESGMPNNRFLAERTGGTYSTLKVQPAELEDSGVYFCASSQLSTVNTGELFFGEGSRLTVL.

The V and J genes are TRBV5-4 and TRBJ2-2, with D uncertain. Trimming removed 4 bases at V and 0 bases at J, with 13 bases between. From germline, CDR1 is SGHNT and CDR2 YYREEE (reference sequence). CDR3 size: 16 residues. The CDR3, as DNA: TGTGCCAGCAGCAAGCAACTTGATCCGAACACCGGGGAGCTGTTTTTT. It yields the protein CASSKQLDPNTGELFF.

Here the CDR3 DNA reads TGCGCCAGCAGCCCTCAGACAGGGGGTTACACCTTC. It codes for CASSPQTGGYTF. V usage is TRBV4-1 and J usage is TRBJ1-2; TRBD1 aligns across 9 bases. The trim removed 4 bases at V and 11 bases at J, leaving 5 bases unmatched. The CDR3 is made up of 12 amino acids. Germline lookup yields CDR1 MGHRA and CDR2 YSYEKL.

The CDR3 is CASSLWGSGSYEQYF. The DNA of the CDR3 is TGTGCCAGCAGTCTCTGGGGTAGCGGGAGCTACGAGCAGTACTTC. The chain couples TRBV27 to TRBJ2-7, with 9 bases lining up with TRBD2. The CDR3 loop spans 15 amino acids. J lost 3 bases, V lost 5 bases, and 8 bases had no gene match. The germline CDR1 and CDR2 sequences are MNHEY and SMNVEV (reference sequence).

This clone was picked up a small number of times. The rearrangement links TRBV2 to TRBJ2-7; a possible D gene is TRBD2 (5 bases). V gave up 8 bases and J gave up 0 bases, with 20 bases separating them. CDR1 SNHLY and CDR2 FYNNEI come from the germline V gene. CDR3 length: 16 amino acids. The CDR3 DNA is TGTGCCAGCTCGACCATCAAGACTACTCCCTCCTACGAGCAGTACTTC. It specifies CASSTIKTTPSYEQYF.

V is TRBV28 and J is TRBJ2-5; D might be TRBD2 (5 bases). Germline V gene lookup returns CDR1 MDHEN and CDR2 SYDVKM. The CDR3 length is 13 residues. V was shortened by 8 bases and J by 0 bases, with 10 bases between the two germline ends. The CDR3 protein is CASGGMNQETQYF. CDR3 DNA sequence: TGTGCCAGCGGAGGAATGAACCAAGAGACCCAGTACTTC.

CDR3 DNA sequence: TGTGCCACCAGTGCCGGGGGGACGACCTCTGGGGCCAACGTCCTGACTTTC. It yields the protein CATSAGGTTSGANVLTF. The chain links TRBV24-1 to TRBJ2-6; 7 nucleotides align to TRBD2. Germline CDR1 and CDR2: KGHDR and SFDVKD. This CDR3 has 17 residues. The V and J ends lost 5 bases and 0 bases, in that order; junction bases with no gene match: 6.

The chain carries TRBV29-1 and TRBJ1-2; D possibly corresponds to TRBD1 (6 bases). The V end lost 4 bases, the J end lost 0 bases, and 6 bases lay between the germline ends. The CDR3 is 12 amino acids. Germline CDR1 reads SQVTM; CDR2 reads ANQGSEA. The DNA of the CDR3 is TGCAGCGTTGGACAGGCTAACTATGGCTACACCTTC. Encoded protein: CSVGQANYGYTF.

This clone showed up just a few times. The CDR3 DNA reads as TGTGCCAGCAGTTTTCGACAGAACTCCTACGAGCAGTACTTC. Residues: CASSFRQNSYEQYF. This rearrangement joins TRBV28 to TRBJ2-7; D possibly corresponds to TRBD1 (5 bases). The CDR3 sequence is 14 residues long. V was cut by 3 bases and J by 0 bases, with 9 bases left in between. The germline V gene has CDR1 MDHEN and CDR2 SYDVKM.

The V gene is TRBV10-1, the J gene TRBJ2-2, with 11 bases that match TRBD2. Germline-derived CDR1 and CDR2 are WNHNN and SYGVQD (reference sequence). Germline trimming cut 0 bases from V and 5 bases from J; bases unmatched to any gene: 14. The length of the CDR3 is 20 residues. CDR3 residues: CASSESVTSGRARGTGELFF. The CDR3 DNA follows: TGCGCCAGCAGTGAGTCAGTAACTAGCGGGAGAGCACGAGGGACCGGGGAGCTGTTTTTT.